This is a list of T cell receptor beta chains from one sample in a study of technical replicates of blood from a handful of donors. The protocol was immunoSEQ multiplex PCR, while the TCRdb copy is restricted to in-frame clones and leaves out a portion. The table has 75,000 to 100,000 clones, about 93% seen once. Sequencing was done on a sample of T cells isolated from PBMCs. These receptor sequences come from a human donor in good health. Each CDR3 is given with its conserved first and last residue. The order of the fields is V gene, D gene, clone size, J gene, CDR3 DNA, CDR3 protein. The D gene is left open where the match is weak. A clone size is listed for some rows: how often the clone was seen (once, few, many), or a class if it is expanded.

TRBV7-8	-	-	TRBJ2-2	TGTGCCAGCAGCTGGGGGGGCAGGACCGGGGAGCTGTTTTTT	CASSWGGRTGELFF
TRBV7-2	TRBD2	-	TRBJ2-7	TGTGCCAGCAGCTTTAGGACTAGCAATAGCTACGAGCAGTACTTC	CASSFRTSNSYEQYF
TRBV6-6	TRBD1	-	TRBJ1-1	TGTGCCAGCAGTTATTCGCGGGACAGAAAAGCTTTCTTT	CASSYSRDRKAFF
TRBV5-1	TRBD1	-	TRBJ2-1	TGCGCCAGCAGCTTGGACGACAGGGGGTTGGTTCAGCGCCGAGAGCAGTTCTTC	CASSLDDRGLVQRREQFF
TRBV28	-	-	TRBJ2-7	TGTGCCAGCAGTTTTAAGGGTAGGGGACAAAATATCCTCTACGAGCAGTACTTC	CASSFKGRGQNILYEQYF
TRBV6-1	-	-	TRBJ2-1	TGTCGGGTCAATGAGCAGTTCTTC	CRVNEQFF
TRBV6-1	TRBD1	-	TRBJ2-7	TGTGCCAGCAGGATTGACAGGGGGCATTTAGAGCAGTACTTC	CASRIDRGHLEQYF
TRBV5-1	-	-	TRBJ1-5	TGCGCCAGCAGCCTTCGGGAGGGGGGAAGGAGCAATCAGCCCCAGCATTTT	CASSLREGGRSNQPQHF
TRBV28	TRBD1	-	TRBJ2-1	TGTGCCAGCAGTTTAATCGGGACAGGGGTGGACTATGAGCAGTTCTTC	CASSLIGTGVDYEQFF
TRBV27	-	few	TRBJ1-1	TGTGCCAGCAACCGGTGGGGGGGCGAAGCTTTCTTT	CASNRWGGEAFF
TRBV11-2	-	-	TRBJ1-1	TGTGCCAGCAGCCTTATACTCGTCACTGAAGCTTTCTTT	CASSLILVTEAFF
TRBV7-9	-	once	TRBJ2-7	TGTGCCAGCAGCTTGTATGGAGAGTACGAGCAGTACTTC	CASSLYGEYEQYF
TRBV28	-	-	TRBJ2-7	TGTGCCAGCAGCCCGGGACACCTGAGCTCCTACGAGCAGTACTTC	CASSPGHLSSYEQYF
TRBV4-1	TRBD2	-	TRBJ2-3	TGCGCCAGCAGCCAAGAGACCCCGGCTAGCGGGGGCACAGATACGCAGTATTTT	CASSQETPASGGTDTQYF
TRBV2	TRBD1	-	TRBJ2-7	TGTGCCAGCGGACAGGGATACTCCTACGAGCAGTACTTC	CASGQGYSYEQYF
TRBV30	-	-	TRBJ2-5	TGTGCCTGGAGTGTACTATCTCAAGAGACCCAGTACTTC	CAWSVLSQETQYF
TRBV5-1	-	once	TRBJ2-2	TGCGCCAGCAGCTTGGGCGGGGAGATCGGGGAGCTGTTTTTT	CASSLGGEIGELFF
TRBV27	TRBD2	-	TRBJ2-7	TGTGCCAGCAGGCCCGCTAGCGGGGCCTCCTACGAGCAGTACTTC	CASRPASGASYEQYF
TRBV19	-	-	TRBJ1-1	TGTGCCAGTAGTCCGGGGGGAGGTGAAGCTTTCTTT	CASSPGGGEAFF
TRBV29-1	-	-	TRBJ2-3	TGCAGCGTTGAACTGAGAACAGATACGCAGTATTTT	CSVELRTDTQYF
TRBV5-1	-	once	TRBJ2-5	TGCGCCAGCAGCTTGGAGGAGATCTTGGAGACCCAGTACTTC	CASSLEEILETQYF
TRBV7-9	TRBD2	-	TRBJ2-5	TGTGCCAGCAGCTTATGGGGGTCTAGCGGTCCGCCTGGGACCCAGTACTTC	CASSLWGSSGPPGTQYF
TRBV29-1	TRBD1	few	TRBJ1-1	TGCAGCGTCGTGGACAGGGACACTGAAGCTTTCTTT	CSVVDRDTEAFF
TRBV7-9	-	-	TRBJ2-1	TGTGCCAGCAGCTCCGGGACATCGGTTCGCAATGAGCAGTTCTTC	CASSSGTSVRNEQFF
TRBV5-1	-	-	TRBJ2-2	TGCGCCAGCAGCTTACCACAGGGAACTGGGATGGATACCGGGGAGCTGTTTTTT	CASSLPQGTGMDTGELFF
TRBV5-1	TRBD2	-	TRBJ2-1	TGCGCCAGCAGCCCTCGGGAGGGTAGGGGGTGGGCGGCTGAGCAGTTCTTC	CASSPREGRGWAAEQFF
TRBV25-1	TRBD2	-	TRBJ2-7	TGTGCCAGCAGTGAATATACTAGCGGATACGAGCAGTACTTC	CASSEYTSGYEQYF
TRBV20-1	-	-	TRBJ2-2	TGCAGTGCTAGACTCACCGGGGAGCTGTTTTTT	CSARLTGELFF
TRBV6-1	-	-	TRBJ2-3	TGTGCCAGCAGAACACTAAGCACAGATACGCAGTATTTT	CASRTLSTDTQYF